This TCR beta chain was captured by sequencing in a study of T cell responses to AZD1222 COVID-19 vaccine. Pooling covered second doses at about 4 or about 12 weeks. This clone has only one observation. The target antigen is unknown. Data came from immunoSEQ multiplex PCR; TCRdb stores just in-frame clones and leaves some out. The repertoire holds fewer than 30,000 clones, with around 83% as singletons. Germline V gene lookup returns CDR1 MDHEN and CDR2 SYDVKM. This CDR3 spans 15 amino acids. The trim removed 6 bases at V and 8 bases at J, leaving 10 bases unmatched. Study-level points and caveats: Reportedly, nearly half of unique spike TCRs recognized epitopes outside B.1.351/B.1.1.7 mutations.

The sample consisted of peripheral blood, taken 28 days after the second AZD1222 dose. This TCR derives from an adult who received the AZD1222 COVID-19 vaccine. The V gene is TRBV28, the J gene TRBJ1-4; TRBD1 matches at 9 bases. The CDR3 loop reads CASSSGTGLYEKLFF. In DNA, the CDR3 is TGTGCCAGCAGCTCCGGGACAGGGCTTTACGAAAAACTGTTTTTT.